One sample yielded the 9 T cell receptor beta chains listed below, sequenced in a study of T cell repertoires in cytomegalovirus infection. MiXCR, applied by TCRdb to the reads, yields one record per CDR3 protein. This table holds 650,000 to 850,000 distinct CDR3 sequences, 25% to 35% found once. The antigens for these receptors are not known. This specimen was cultured CD8+ T cells from PBMCs, taken from culture after CMV antigen stimulation. The receptors derive from a human donor in good health (CMV status not recorded). Some clones in this sample may be carry-over from other donors' samples.

The rearrangement uses TRBV12-3 or TRBV12-4 and TRBJ1-4; a weak D match, TRBD1 (5 bases). V was shortened by 0 bases and J by 7 bases, with 15 bases between the two germline ends. This CDR3 spans 16 amino acids. This chain's CDR3 is CASSLARVGDSEKLFF. DNA of the CDR3: TGTGCCAGCAGTTTAGCGCGGGTCGGTGACAGTGAAAAACTGTTTTTT.

The chain is built from TRBV12-3 or TRBV12-4 and TRBJ2-4; TRBD2 aligns across 9 bases. The J segment lost 10 bases and the V segment lost 5 bases, leaving 18 bases of the junction unmatched. The CDR3 sequence is 17 residues long. The CDR3 region is CASSPAAGGWGGGIQYF. CDR3 bases: TGTGCCAGCAGTCCAGCAGCGGGGGGCTGGGGGGGAGGGATTCAGTACTTC.

The rearrangement joins TRBV7-9 to TRBJ1-3; D is uncertain. Trimming took 5 bases from V and 4 from J, leaving 15 bases between them. The CDR3 is 15 amino acids. Germline lookup yields CDR1 SEHNR and CDR2 FQNEAQ (reference sequence). The CDR3 bases are TGTGCCAGCAGCCCCAGCACGTTCGGGGGAAACACCATATATTTT. Its protein product is CASSPSTFGGNTIYF.

The CDR3 DNA reads TGTGCCAGCAGCGTAGCTAGCGGGGGCCCCTTCTACGAGCAGTACTTC. This gives the protein CASSVASGGPFYEQYF. V and J are TRBV9 and TRBJ2-7; TRBD2 aligns across 10 bases. Germline CDR1 SGDLS, CDR2 YYNGEE. The CDR3 consists of 16 residues. V gave up 0 bases and J gave up 3 bases; unmatched junction bases: 6.

The chain combines TRBV14 with TRBJ2-7; 8 bases are a match to TRBD2. With V trimmed by 5 bases and J by 2 bases, 8 bases remained unmatched. From germline, CDR1 is SGHDN and CDR2 FVKESK. This CDR3 has 15 amino acids. The chain's CDR3 is CASSDLAGFAYEQYF. For the CDR3, the DNA is TGTGCCAGCAGCGACTTAGCGGGATTCGCCTACGAGCAGTACTTC.

The genes are TRBV6-1 and TRBJ2-4; 13 positions agree with TRBD2. Germline CDR1 MNHNS, CDR2 SASEGT. CDR3 length: 19 amino acids. The J segment lost 0 bases and the V segment lost 8 bases, leaving 13 bases of the junction unmatched. This chain's CDR3 is CASGFGTSGVDLAKNIQYF. The CDR3 bases are TGTGCCAGCGGCTTTGGGACTAGCGGGGTTGACCTAGCCAAAAACATTCAGTACTTC.

The chain combines TRBV15 with TRBJ1-4; 9 bases are a match to TRBD1. Trimming removed 1 base from V and 5 bases from J; junction bases left unmatched: 2. The germline V gene has CDR1 LNHNV and CDR2 YYDKDF (reference sequence). This CDR3 is built from 15 residues. The CDR3 protein is CATSRGQGGNEKLFF. DNA of the CDR3: TGTGCCACCAGCAGAGGACAGGGGGGGAATGAAAAACTGTTTTTT.

This clonotype was counted only a few times. CDR3 region: CASSQGAGWGEKLFF. In DNA, the CDR3 is TGTGCCAGCAGCCAAGGAGCAGGGTGGGGTGAAAAACTGTTTTTT. This chain connects TRBV4-2 to TRBJ1-4, with a tentative D call TRBD1 (5 bases). The CDR3 runs to 15 residues. V lost 1 base and J lost 7, with 13 bases in between. Germline V gene data show CDR1 as LGHNA and CDR2 as YNFKEQ.

In this sample, this clonotype turned up once. V usage is TRBV6-5 and J usage is TRBJ1-5; D is ambiguous. The CDR3 has 12 residues. In germline, CDR1 is MNHEY, CDR2 SVGAGI. Trimming took 6 bases from V and 9 from J, leaving 12 bases between them. CDR3 sequence: CASSFPRGPQHF. The CDR3 bases are TGTGCCAGCAGCTTTCCACGCGGGCCCCAGCATTTT.